Here is one T cell receptor beta chain with its context. The target antigen is unknown. Control patients had untreated stable or active relapsing-remitting multiple sclerosis by revised McDonald criteria. Negative isolation was used for CD8+ and CD4+ T cells, and FACS enrichment was applied to TEMRA cells. This entry is derived from a study of CD8 T cells in Susac syndrome. Germline-derived CDR1 and CDR2 are MGHRA and YSYEKL. Trimming cost V 0 bases and J 4 bases, with 12 bases left between them. This CDR3 spans 15 amino acids. Reverse transcription of roughly 0.5 to 1 ug RNA used random hexamers. immunoSEQ multiplex PCR amplified TCR beta CDR3 across 54 Vbeta, 13 Jbeta. MiXCR, applied by TCRdb to the immunoSEQ multiplex PCR reads, yields one record per CDR3 protein. The sample shows about 280,000 distinct CDR3 sequences, around 83% of them seen only once. Study results and limitations: The study's TCR sequencing and HLA analysis covered a relatively small number of individuals, and the study acknowledged this.

This receptor was identified in a human donor with multiple sclerosis. Sequenced input: CD8+ T cells from PBMCs. The chain couples TRBV4-1 to TRBJ2-5; D is undetermined. CDR3 region: CASSQDTLKGETQYF. In nucleotides, the CDR3 is TGCGCCAGCAGCCAAGATACTCTTAAGGGAGAGACCCAGTACTTC.